This note documents a single T cell receptor beta chain sequence. This clone is considered medium-sized (0.01 to 0.1%). It lacks a known antigen. No much larger clone is present one base from it, and per-base qualities are unavailable. This specimen comes from a study of OX40 agonist ivuxolimab in advanced cancers. About the full investigation: Ivuxolimab was a fully human IgG2 agonistic monoclonal antibody targeting the costimulatory receptor OX40 (CD134). Intravenous ivuxolimab was administered to patients every 2 weeks at six dose levels: 0.01, 0.1, 0.3, 1.5, 3 and 10 mg/kg. Of the roughly 51 patients in dose escalation, some 20 had hepatocellular carcinoma, some 15 had melanoma, 9 had renal cell carcinoma and 9 had head and neck cancer. The dose-escalation cohort was 80% to 90% male with a mean age of roughly 62 years, ranging from roughly 23 to 79. Patients were allowed to have had prior anti-PD-1, anti-PD-L1 or anti-CTLA-4 therapy, and around 43% of the dose-escalation patients had been treated with checkpoint inhibitors. Partial responses were achieved by three dose-escalation patients, of whom one had hepatocellular carcinoma and two had cutaneous melanoma. The point of sequencing TCRbeta in the periphery was to test whether ivuxolimab changed TCR sequence diversity and drove clonal T-cell expansion. The monotherapy dose-escalation portion (N of about 50 patients) of the phase I ivuxolimab trial is reported in the paper.

For sequencing of the TCRbeta CDR3 region, genomic DNA was extracted from the sorted cells. TCRbeta CDR3 regions were sequenced using the immunoSEQ Assay. Held by TCRdb, this immuneACCESS table contains in-frame sequences only and omits some clones. Under half of the omission traces to an unresolved V gene where checked; the cause of the rest is unknown. The sample yields 20,000 to 25,000 clones; approximately 81% were counted once. The top ten hold around 14% of the sample. The trial excluded patients who had a history of autoimmune disease or were on systemic immunosuppression. Peripheral blood for TCR sequencing was collected from all dose cohorts at baseline, on cycle 4 day 1, and on cycle 7 day 1. The samples were drawn from a first-in-human, open-label, multicenter phase I dose-escalation trial of ivuxolimab. Adults with locally advanced or metastatic melanoma, renal cell carcinoma, hepatocellular carcinoma or head and neck squamous cell carcinoma were enrolled in the trial. Before TCR sequencing, CD4+ T cells and CD8+ T cells were sorted from peripheral blood as separate populations.

Broad study findings and their caveats: The antigen specificity of the peripheral T cells that underwent clonal expansion was not determined. Low levels of normalized T-cell clonal expansion were also seen in some patients who did not respond. At doses of 0.1 to 3.0 mg/kg, clonal expansion of both CD4+ and CD8+ blood T cells was observed from baseline to week 6. On average, CD8+ T cells showed more expanded clones than CD4+ T cells after ivuxolimab. Partial responders in the 0.1-3.0 mg/kg groups had among the lowest normalized peripheral clonal expansion, especially among CD8+ T cells.

V drops 0 bases and J drops 8 bases, leaving 12 bases in between. The germline V gene encodes CDR1 SGHRS and CDR2 YFSETQ. The cysteine opens and the phenylalanine closes a CDR3 of 15 amino acids. The sequence is cut down to CDR3 DNA, 45 bases in frame from base 1. The chain was built from TRBV5-1 and TRBJ1-6; too little of a D gene remains to name it. The receptor's source is an adult with an advanced solid tumor such as melanoma, head and neck, liver or kidney cancer. The material was CD4+ or CD8+ T cells sorted from blood, obtained in a trial of the OX40 agonist ivuxolimab. The sequence in DNA is TGCGCCAGCAGCTTGGGAGGTTCACAAGATTCACCCCTCCACTTT. This translates into CASSLGGSQDSPLHF.